These 3 T cell receptor beta chains were sequenced from one sample in a study of blood T cell repertoires in COVID-19. The protocol was immunoSEQ multiplex PCR, while the TCRdb copy is restricted to in-frame clones and leaves out a portion. The sample records under 300,000 clones, around 86% being singletons. The sequenced sample was peripheral blood. Receptors were obtained from a man in his fifties with acute or convalescent COVID-19.

This chain links TRBV5-4 with TRBJ1-5; no firm D call. Germline-derived CDR1 and CDR2 are SGHNT and YYREEE (reference sequence). The V and J ends lost 0 bases and 3 bases respectively, with 10 bases between them. This CDR3 has 15 amino acids. DNA of the CDR3: TGTGCCAGCAGCTTGGGGGGAGGGAACAATCAGCCCCAGCATTTT. Its translation is CASSLGGGNNQPQHF.

V gene TRBV6-6 combines with J gene TRBJ2-3; TRBD2 is a possible D gene (6 bases). Trimming left V 8 bases short and J 7 bases short, with 13 bases between. The CDR3 has 12 amino acids. Germline CDR1 is MNHNY and CDR2 is SVGAGI (reference sequence). CDR3: CASHSRGYTQYF. The DNA of the CDR3 is TGTGCCAGCCATAGTCGGGGGTATACGCAGTATTTT.

The chain couples TRBV28 to TRBJ1-1; 10 bases match TRBD1. This CDR3 is built from 18 residues. Germline lookup yields CDR1 MDHEN and CDR2 SYDVKM. V shed 1 base and J 3 bases; nucleotides not matched to a gene: 11. Written as DNA, the CDR3 is TGTGCCAGCAGTTTATTCCCCGGACAGGGGGGTTTGTACACTGAAGCTTTCTTT. Protein product: CASSLFPGQGGLYTEAFF.